The 27 T cell receptor beta chains in this list originate from one sample, sequenced in a study of blood T cell repertoires in COVID-19. Sequencing used immunoSEQ multiplex PCR; TCRdb keeps in-frame clones, though not all of them. The sample gives approximately 330,000 clones, 70% to 90% of which show up once; 4% to 5.5% is in the top ten. Sequencing was carried out using PBMCs or T cells enriched from blood (not recorded which). These TCRs come from a woman aged 40 to 50 with acute COVID-19.

The V gene is TRBV6-1, the J gene TRBJ1-1; D call uncertain. Looked up from germline, CDR1 is MNHNS and CDR2 is SASEGT. This CDR3 has 13 residues. Trimming removed 0 bases at V and 8 bases at J, with 10 bases between. The CDR3 bases are TGTGCCAGCAGTGAAGCGGGTGTCAGGGAAGCTTTCTTT. Residues: CASSEAGVREAFF.

V and J are TRBV6-1 and TRBJ1-1; D uncertain. The CDR3 is 13 residues long. Germline CDR1 MNHNS, CDR2 SASEGT. V shed 2 bases and J shed 5 bases, with 9 bases lying between them. The CDR3 bases are TGTGCCAGCAGTGAAACCCGAGAAACTGAAGCTTTCTTT. This encodes CASSETRETEAFF.

V and J are TRBV7-2 and TRBJ1-1; tentatively, D is TRBD1 (5 bases). The CDR3 spans 13 residues. CDR1 and CDR2 (germline): SGHTA, FQGNSA. With 5 bases removed from V and 7 bases from J, the gap between germline ends came to 14 bases. In DNA, the CDR3 is TGTGCCAGCAGCGTTGACAGTTTTAGTGAAGCTTTCTTT. Translation: CASSVDSFSEAFF. Variable domain in full (rest from reference TRBV7-2 and TRBJ1-1): GAGVSQSPSNKVTEKGKDVELRCDPISGHTALYWYRQSLGQGLEFLIYFQGNSAPDKSGLPSDRFSAERTGGSVSTLTIQRTQQEDSAVYLCASSVDSFSEAFFGQGTRLTVV.

The chain joins TRBV18 to TRBJ1-1; D is uncertain. Germline-derived CDR1 and CDR2 are KGHSH and LQKENI. Between the trimmed V and J ends, which lost 3 bases and 0 bases, there was a span of 11 bases. The CDR3 runs to 15 residues. The CDR3, as DNA: TGTGCCAGCTCACCCTCCAGGAACCTGAACACTGAAGCTTTCTTT. The encoded protein is CASSPSRNLNTEAFF.

V is TRBV28 and J is TRBJ1-6, with D perhaps TRBD1 (6 bases). V was shortened by 4 bases and J by 9 bases, with 13 bases between the two germline ends. The CDR3 extends over 14 amino acids. Per germline, CDR1 MDHEN and CDR2 SYDVKM. This CDR3 is CASSSDSGVSPLHF. The DNA of the CDR3 is TGTGCCAGCAGTTCGGACAGTGGGGTTTCACCCCTCCACTTT. Looking up the rest from reference TRBV28 and TRBJ1-6 gives the full variable domain: DVKVTQSSRYLVKRTGEKVFLECVQDMDHENMFWYRQDPGLGLRLIYFSYDVKMKEKGDIPEGYSVSREKKERFSLILESASTNQTSMYLCASSSDSGVSPLHFGNGTRLTVT.

This clone occurred a few times. The V and J genes are TRBV19 and TRBJ1-1; no definite D call. Trimming cost V 4 bases and J 0 bases, with 15 bases left between them. Germline V CDR1 and CDR2: LNHDA, SQIVND (reference sequence). This CDR3 has 16 amino acids. CDR3 in amino acids: CASSSAAMYMNTEAFF. The CDR3 DNA reads TGTGCCAGTAGTAGCGCGGCCATGTATATGAACACTGAAGCTTTCTTT. The whole variable domain, remainder taken from reference TRBV19 and TRBJ1-1, is DGGITQSPKYLFRKEGQNVTLSCEQNLNHDAMYWYRQDPGQGLRLIYYSQIVNDFQKGDIAEGYSVSREKKESFPLTVTSAQKNPTAFYLCASSSAAMYMNTEAFFGQGTRLTVV.

The chain links TRBV7-9 to TRBJ2-3, with 14 bases aligning to TRBD2. Germline V gene data show CDR1 as SEHNR and CDR2 as FQNEAQ (reference sequence). Trimming removed 4 bases from V and 5 bases from J; junction bases left unmatched: 8. This CDR3 contains 17 residues. The CDR3 sequence: CASSSGLAGVREDTQYF. The CDR3 nucleotides read TGTGCCAGCAGCTCGGGACTAGCGGGAGTGCGAGAAGATACGCAGTATTTT.

The rearrangement joins TRBV9 to TRBJ2-1; 14 nucleotides line up with TRBD2. This CDR3 has 15 residues. V was clipped by 4 bases and J by 8 bases; unmatched bases: 5. Germline V gives CDR1 SGDLS, CDR2 YYNGEE. This CDR3 reads CASSPGLAGAHEQFF. CDR3 DNA sequence: TGTGCCAGCAGCCCGGGACTAGCGGGAGCTCATGAGCAGTTCTTC. The full variable domain, its missing parts supplied by reference TRBV9 and TRBJ2-1, is DSGVTQTPKHLITATGQRVTLRCSPRSGDLSVYWYQQSLDQGLQFLIQYYNGEERAKGNILERFSAQQFPDLHSELNLSSLELGDSALYFCASSPGLAGAHEQFFGPGTRLTVL.

The chain links TRBV14 to TRBJ2-7; D may be TRBD2 (5 bases). Trimming took 4 bases from V and 7 from J, leaving 14 bases between them. The CDR3 runs to 13 residues. From germline, CDR1 is SGHDN and CDR2 FVKESK. CDR3 in DNA: TGTGCCAGCAGCCCCCGCGGGTTGGGAGAGCAGTACTTC. Translated, it gives CASSPRGLGEQYF.

This chain links TRBV6-2 or TRBV6-3 with TRBJ1-5; 7 bases fit TRBD1. This CDR3 has 18 residues. V lost 6 bases and J lost 0; bases outside the gene matches: 14. From germline, CDR1 is MNHEY and CDR2 SVGEGT. The CDR3 loop reads CASSQGGWGSYSNQPQHF. CDR3 DNA: TGTGCCAGCAGCCAAGGGGGCTGGGGATCCTATAGCAATCAGCCCCAGCATTTT.

The DNA of the CDR3 is TGCAGTGCTAGTAGCGGGAGTTCAAGGGAGCAGTACTTC. It translates to CSASSGSSREQYF. The chain combines TRBV20-1 with TRBJ2-7, with TRBD2 identical over 9 bases. Per the germline V gene, CDR1 is DFQATT and CDR2 is SNEGSKA (reference sequence). The CDR3 is 13 amino acids. V dropped 3 bases and J dropped 7; count of bases not matched to a gene: 7.

This chain connects TRBV13 to TRBJ1-6, with 9 bases identical to TRBD1. The J segment lost 6 bases and the V segment lost 2 bases, leaving 2 bases of the junction unmatched. The germline CDR1 and CDR2 sequences are PRHDT and FYEKMQ (reference sequence). The CDR3 length is 15 residues. The CDR3 loop is CASSLPGQGNSPLHF. The CDR3 nucleotides read TGTGCCAGCAGCTTACCGGGACAGGGTAATTCACCCCTCCACTTT. Full variable domain (rest looked up from reference TRBV13 and TRBJ1-6): AAGVIQSPRHLIKEKRETATLKCYPIPRHDTVYWYQQGPGQDPQFLISFYEKMQSDKGSIPDRFSAQQFSDYHSELNMSSLELGDSALYFCASSLPGQGNSPLHFGNGTRLTVT.

The chain recombines TRBV15 with TRBJ2-7, with TRBD1 matching over 8 bases. The CDR3 runs to 13 residues. V was pared by 3 bases and J by 3 bases, with 1 base of the junction left unmatched. CDR1 is LNHNV, CDR2 YYDKDF, per germline (reference sequence). DNA of the CDR3: TGTGCCACCAGCAGCGACAGGGGCTACGAGCAGTACTTC. Residues: CATSSDRGYEQYF.

CDR3: CASRRQLLNTEAFF. CDR3 DNA: TGTGCCAGCAGGAGACAGCTCTTGAACACTGAAGCTTTCTTT. The chain has TRBV7-9 and TRBJ1-1, with a possible D match to TRBD1 (5 bases). V was pared by 6 bases and J by 0 bases, with 11 bases between. The CDR3 runs 14 residues. Looked up from germline, CDR1 is SEHNR and CDR2 is FQNEAQ (reference sequence).

The V gene is TRBV4-3, the J gene TRBJ2-7, with 10 bases fitting TRBD1. Trimming cost V 3 bases and J 3 bases; bases outside gene matches: 2. CDR3 length equals 14 residues. CDR1 is LGHNA, CDR2 YSLEER, per germline. The CDR3 nucleotides are TGCGCCAGCAGCCACGGACAGGGGGGCTACGAGCAGTACTTC. Protein product: CASSHGQGGYEQYF.

The count of this clone is one. V usage is TRBV6-5 and J usage is TRBJ2-6, with D possibly matching TRBD1 (6 bases). The germline V gene has CDR1 MNHEY and CDR2 SVGAGI. Trimming removed 8 bases at V and 4 bases at J, with 15 bases between. CDR3 length equals 15 residues. CDR3 DNA sequence: TGTGCCAGCCGGTCCGACAGGTTAGGGGCCAACGTCCTGACTTTC. The encoded protein is CASRSDRLGANVLTF.

The V gene is TRBV5-4, the J gene TRBJ2-5, with 15 bases matching TRBD2. CDR1 is SGHNT and CDR2 is YYREEE in the germline V gene (reference sequence). This CDR3 spans 16 amino acids. Germline trimming cut 4 bases from V and 5 bases from J; bases unmatched to any gene: 6. In nucleotides, the CDR3 is TGTGCCAGCAGCCGGACTAGCGGGAGGGTGCGGGAGACCCAGTACTTC. Translation: CASSRTSGRVRETQYF.

This clone was observed once. The chain links TRBV11-3 to TRBJ2-7; TRBD1 matches 10 bases. The CDR3 runs 16 residues. CDR1 is SGHNT and CDR2 is YENEEA in the germline V gene. J lost 3 bases, V lost 1 base, and 6 bases had no gene match. The CDR3 sequence is CASSLGGRDRGYEQYF. The CDR3 DNA reads as TGTGCCAGCAGCTTAGGCGGCCGGGACAGGGGCTACGAGCAGTACTTC.

This chain joins TRBV28 and TRBJ2-2; 15 bases are shared with TRBD2. Germline lookup yields CDR1 MDHEN and CDR2 SYDVKM. The CDR3 runs to 17 residues. V trimming: 7 bases; J trimming: 3 bases; junction bases outside the gene matches: 6. CDR3: CASTGTSGRSYTGELFF. DNA of the CDR3: TGTGCCAGCACCGGGACTAGCGGGAGGAGTTACACCGGGGAGCTGTTTTTT.

This clone was counted once. This sequence joins TRBV7-6 and TRBJ1-3; 9 nucleotides match TRBD1. The CDR3 has 15 amino acids. V shed 5 bases and J 4 bases; nucleotides not matched to a gene: 6. Germline CDR1 and CDR2: SGHVS and FNYEAQ. The CDR3 DNA follows: TGTGCCAGCAGCACCTGGACAGGGGCCGGAAACACCATATATTTT. This gives the protein CASSTWTGAGNTIYF.

This chain links TRBV7-6 with TRBJ1-4; a weak D match, TRBD1 (6 bases). V was shortened by 5 bases and J by 0 bases, with 10 bases between the two germline ends. CDR1 is SGHVS and CDR2 is FNYEAQ in the germline V gene. This CDR3 spans 15 amino acids. CDR3 amino acids: CASSRRTATNEKLFF. The CDR3 nucleotides read TGTGCCAGCAGCCGAAGGACAGCAACTAATGAAAAACTGTTTTTT.

This chain joins TRBV7-6 and TRBJ1-4, with 11 bases fitting TRBD1. Germline V lookup: CDR1 SGHVS, CDR2 FNYEAQ. The CDR3 covers 17 residues. Trimming at V came to 4 bases and at J to 7 bases, leaving 11 bases not matched to a gene. The CDR3: CASSSTGQGAAFEKLFF. The CDR3 nucleotides are TGTGCCAGCAGCTCTACTGGACAGGGGGCAGCATTTGAAAAACTGTTTTTT.

The chain joins TRBV7-6 to TRBJ1-3; 10 positions match TRBD1. V lost 5 bases and J lost 4; bases outside the gene matches: 8. Germline V gene data show CDR1 as SGHVS and CDR2 as FNYEAQ. This CDR3 has 16 amino acids. The DNA for the CDR3 is TGTGCCAGCAGCCCCTTGACAGGGGGCCAGGGAAACACCATATATTTT. Its translation is CASSPLTGGQGNTIYF.

The V gene is TRBV7-8, the J gene TRBJ2-1; 13 bases line up with TRBD2. The germline CDR1 and CDR2 sequences are SGHVS and FQNEAQ. CDR3 length: 15 residues. V dropped 0 bases and J dropped 7; count of bases not matched to a gene: 0. The CDR3, as DNA: TGTGCCAGCAGCTTAGCACTAGCGGGAGGGAATGAGCAGTTCTTC. Amino acid sequence: CASSLALAGGNEQFF.

J is TRBJ2-1 and V is TRBV2, with 7 bases matching TRBD2. In germline, CDR1 is SNHLY, CDR2 FYNNEI. The CDR3 is 14 amino acids. After removal of 6 bases from V and 1 base from J, the junction contained 3 bases not matched to a gene. For the CDR3, the DNA is TGTGCCAGCAGGGGCGGGAGTTCCTACAATGAGCAGTTCTTC. Amino acid sequence: CASRGGSSYNEQFF.

The V call is TRBV5-1, the J call TRBJ1-1; maybe TRBD1 (5 bases). From germline, CDR1 is SGHRS and CDR2 YFSETQ. Trimming took 1 base from V and 6 from J, leaving 10 bases between them. The CDR3 extends over 13 amino acids. This CDR3 is CASSLRGVAEAFF. In DNA, the CDR3 is TGCGCCAGCAGCTTGCGGGGGGTGGCTGAAGCTTTCTTT.

This chain uses TRBV5-5 with TRBJ1-1, with D maybe TRBD1 (5 bases). The germline V and J ends were trimmed by 0 bases and 0 bases, with 9 bases remaining between them. CDR3 length: 15 amino acids. The V gene's germline CDR1 is SGHKS and CDR2 YYEKEE (reference sequence). Here the CDR3 DNA reads TGTGCCAGCAGCTTGGTTCAGGGAATGAACACTGAAGCTTTCTTT. Protein product: CASSLVQGMNTEAFF. Using reference TRBV5-5 and TRBJ1-1 for the parts outside the CDR3, the full variable domain is DAGVTQSPTHLIKTRGQQVTLRCSPISGHKSVSWYQQVLGQGPQFIFQYYEKEERGRGNFPDRFSARQFPNYSSELNVNALLLGDSALYLCASSLVQGMNTEAFFGQGTRLTVV.